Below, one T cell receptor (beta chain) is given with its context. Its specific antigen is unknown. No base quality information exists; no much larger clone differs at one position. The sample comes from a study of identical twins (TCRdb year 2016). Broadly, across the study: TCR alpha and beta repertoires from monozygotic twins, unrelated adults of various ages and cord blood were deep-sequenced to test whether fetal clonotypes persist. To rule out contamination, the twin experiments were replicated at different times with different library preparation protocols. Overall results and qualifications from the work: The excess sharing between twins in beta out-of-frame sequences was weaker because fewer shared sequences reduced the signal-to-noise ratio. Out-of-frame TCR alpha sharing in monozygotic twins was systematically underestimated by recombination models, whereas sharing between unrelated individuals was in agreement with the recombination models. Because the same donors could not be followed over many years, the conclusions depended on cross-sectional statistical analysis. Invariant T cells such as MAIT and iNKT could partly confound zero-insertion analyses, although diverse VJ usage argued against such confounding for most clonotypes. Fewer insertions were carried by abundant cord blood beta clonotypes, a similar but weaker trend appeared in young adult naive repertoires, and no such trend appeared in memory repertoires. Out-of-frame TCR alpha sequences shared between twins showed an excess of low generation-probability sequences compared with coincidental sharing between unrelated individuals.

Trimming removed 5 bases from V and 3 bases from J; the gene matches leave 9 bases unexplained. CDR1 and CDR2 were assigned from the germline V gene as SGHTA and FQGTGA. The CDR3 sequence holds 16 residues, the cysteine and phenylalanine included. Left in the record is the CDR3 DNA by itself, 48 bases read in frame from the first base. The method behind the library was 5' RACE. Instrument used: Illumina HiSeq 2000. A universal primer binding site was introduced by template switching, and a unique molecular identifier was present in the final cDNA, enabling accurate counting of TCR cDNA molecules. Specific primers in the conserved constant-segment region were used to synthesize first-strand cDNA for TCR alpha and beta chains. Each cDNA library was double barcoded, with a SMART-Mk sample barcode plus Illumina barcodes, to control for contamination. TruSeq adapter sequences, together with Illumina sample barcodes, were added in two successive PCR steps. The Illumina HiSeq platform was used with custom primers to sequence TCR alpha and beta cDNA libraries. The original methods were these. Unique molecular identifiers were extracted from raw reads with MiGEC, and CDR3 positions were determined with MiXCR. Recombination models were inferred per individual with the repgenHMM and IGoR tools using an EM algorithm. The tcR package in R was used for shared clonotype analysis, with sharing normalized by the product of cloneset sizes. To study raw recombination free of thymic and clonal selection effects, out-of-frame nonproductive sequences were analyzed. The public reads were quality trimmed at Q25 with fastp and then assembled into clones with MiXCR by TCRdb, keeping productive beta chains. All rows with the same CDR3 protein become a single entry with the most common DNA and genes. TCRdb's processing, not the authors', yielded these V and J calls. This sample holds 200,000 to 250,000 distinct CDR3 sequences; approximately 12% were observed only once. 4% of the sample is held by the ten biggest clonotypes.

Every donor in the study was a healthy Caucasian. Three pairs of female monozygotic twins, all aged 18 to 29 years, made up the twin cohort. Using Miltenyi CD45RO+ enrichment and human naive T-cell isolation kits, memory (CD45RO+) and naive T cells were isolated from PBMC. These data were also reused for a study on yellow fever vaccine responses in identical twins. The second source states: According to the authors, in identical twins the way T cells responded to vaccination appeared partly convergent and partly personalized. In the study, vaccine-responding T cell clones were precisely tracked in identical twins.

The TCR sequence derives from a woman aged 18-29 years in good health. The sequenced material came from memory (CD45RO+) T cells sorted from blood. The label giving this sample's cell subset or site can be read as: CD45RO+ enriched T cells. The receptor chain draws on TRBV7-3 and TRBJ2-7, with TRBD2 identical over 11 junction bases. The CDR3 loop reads CASSPNRLAGNYEQYF. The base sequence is TGTGCCAGCAGCCCAAACAGACTAGCGGGGAACTACGAGCAGTACTTC.